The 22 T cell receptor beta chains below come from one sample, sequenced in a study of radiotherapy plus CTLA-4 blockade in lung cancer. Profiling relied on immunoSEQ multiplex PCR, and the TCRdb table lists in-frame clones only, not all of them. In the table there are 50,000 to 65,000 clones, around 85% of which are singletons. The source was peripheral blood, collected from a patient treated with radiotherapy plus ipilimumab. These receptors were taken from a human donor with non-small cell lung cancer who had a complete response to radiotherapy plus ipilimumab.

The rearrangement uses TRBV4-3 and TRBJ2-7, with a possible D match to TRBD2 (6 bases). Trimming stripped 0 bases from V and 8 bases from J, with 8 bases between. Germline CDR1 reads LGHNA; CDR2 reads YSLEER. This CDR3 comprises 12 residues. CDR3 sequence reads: CASSQERGKQYF. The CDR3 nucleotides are TGCGCCAGCAGCCAAGAGCGGGGTAAGCAGTACTTC.

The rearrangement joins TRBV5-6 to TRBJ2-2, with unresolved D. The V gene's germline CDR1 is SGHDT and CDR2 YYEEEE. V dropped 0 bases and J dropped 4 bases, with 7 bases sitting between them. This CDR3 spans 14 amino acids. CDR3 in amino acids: CASSLAQVTGELFF. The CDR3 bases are TGTGCCAGCAGCTTGGCACAAGTCACCGGGGAGCTGTTTTTT.

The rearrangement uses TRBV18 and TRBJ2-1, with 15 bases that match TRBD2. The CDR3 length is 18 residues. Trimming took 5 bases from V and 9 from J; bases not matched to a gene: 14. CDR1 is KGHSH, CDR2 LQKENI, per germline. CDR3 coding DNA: TGTGCCAGCTCAGAAGGACTAGCGGGGGGGCTCTCTTCATTTGAGCAGTTCTTC. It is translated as CASSEGLAGGLSSFEQFF.

In DNA, the CDR3 is TGTGCCAGCAGTTTAAGAGTAGACTACGAGCAGTACTTC. Residues: CASSLRVDYEQYF. V and J are TRBV27 and TRBJ2-5; D gene uncertain. The DNA end is a closer match to TRBJ2-7, so the J assignment may be wrong. The V gene's germline CDR1 is MNHEY and CDR2 SMNVEV (reference sequence). This CDR3 has 13 amino acids.

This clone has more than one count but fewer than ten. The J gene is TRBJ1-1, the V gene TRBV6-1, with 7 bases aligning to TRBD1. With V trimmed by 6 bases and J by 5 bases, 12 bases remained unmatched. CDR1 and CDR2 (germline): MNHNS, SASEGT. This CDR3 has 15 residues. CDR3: CASSLAPNRGTEAFF. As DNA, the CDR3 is TGTGCCAGCAGCTTAGCCCCTAACAGGGGTACTGAAGCTTTCTTT.

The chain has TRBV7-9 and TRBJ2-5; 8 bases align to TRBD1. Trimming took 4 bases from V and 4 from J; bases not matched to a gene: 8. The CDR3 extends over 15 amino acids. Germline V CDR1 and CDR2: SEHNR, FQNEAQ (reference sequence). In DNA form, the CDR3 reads TGTGCCAGCAGCTCCCGGACAGGGACAACAGAGACCCAGTACTTC. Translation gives CASSSRTGTTETQYF.

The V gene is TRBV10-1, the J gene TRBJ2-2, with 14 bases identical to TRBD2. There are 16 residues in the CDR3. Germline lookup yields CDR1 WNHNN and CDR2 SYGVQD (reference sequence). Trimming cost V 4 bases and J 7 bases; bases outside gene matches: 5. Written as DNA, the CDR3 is TGCGCCAGCAGTGCGGGACTAGCGGGGGCCCACGGGGAGCTGTTTTTT. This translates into CASSAGLAGAHGELFF.

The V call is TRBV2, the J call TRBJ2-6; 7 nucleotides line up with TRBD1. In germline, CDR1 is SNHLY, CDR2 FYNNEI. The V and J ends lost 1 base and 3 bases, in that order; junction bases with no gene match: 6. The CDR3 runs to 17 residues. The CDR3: CASSEGNRGSGANVLTF. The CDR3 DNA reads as TGTGCCAGCAGTGAAGGGAACAGGGGAAGTGGGGCCAACGTCCTGACTTTC.

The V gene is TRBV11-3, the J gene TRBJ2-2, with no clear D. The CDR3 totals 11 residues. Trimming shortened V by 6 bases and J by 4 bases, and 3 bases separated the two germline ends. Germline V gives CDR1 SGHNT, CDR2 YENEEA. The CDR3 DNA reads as TGTGCCAGCAGTATCACCGGGGAGCTGTTTTTT. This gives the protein CASSITGELFF.

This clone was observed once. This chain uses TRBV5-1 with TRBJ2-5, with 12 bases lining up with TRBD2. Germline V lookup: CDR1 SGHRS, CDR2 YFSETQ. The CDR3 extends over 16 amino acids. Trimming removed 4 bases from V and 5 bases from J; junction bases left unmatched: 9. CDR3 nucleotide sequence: TGCGCCAGCAGCGGAGGGACTAGCGGGTACGGGGAGACCCAGTACTTC. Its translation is CASSGGTSGYGETQYF.

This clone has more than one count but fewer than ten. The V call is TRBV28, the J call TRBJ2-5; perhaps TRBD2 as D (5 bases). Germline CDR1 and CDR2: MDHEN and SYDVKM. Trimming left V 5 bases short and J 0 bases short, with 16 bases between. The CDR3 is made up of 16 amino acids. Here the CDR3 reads CASSPHQGADQETQYF. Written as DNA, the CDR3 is TGTGCCAGCAGTCCACACCAAGGAGCGGACCAAGAGACCCAGTACTTC.

The CDR3 loop reads CASTADYTGELFF. The DNA for the CDR3 is TGTGCCAGCACGGCGGACTACACCGGGGAGCTGTTTTTT. The J gene is TRBJ2-2, the V gene TRBV6-5; D possibly corresponds to TRBD2 (5 bases). The CDR3 contains 13 residues. Trimming took 7 bases from V and 3 from J, leaving 9 bases between them. Germline CDR1 reads MNHEY; CDR2 reads SVGAGI.

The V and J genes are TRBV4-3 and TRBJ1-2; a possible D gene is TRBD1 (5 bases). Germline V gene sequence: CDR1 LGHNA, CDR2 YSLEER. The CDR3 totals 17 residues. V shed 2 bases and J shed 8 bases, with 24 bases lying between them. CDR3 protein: CASSQNPGHDLLGGYTF. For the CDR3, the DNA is TGCGCCAGCAGCCAAAACCCCGGACACGACTTATTAGGCGGCTACACCTTC.

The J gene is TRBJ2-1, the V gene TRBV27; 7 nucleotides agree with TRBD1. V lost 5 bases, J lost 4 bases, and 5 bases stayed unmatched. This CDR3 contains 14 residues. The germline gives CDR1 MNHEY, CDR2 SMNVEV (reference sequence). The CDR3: CASSPNRGYNEQFF. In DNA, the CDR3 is TGTGCCAGCAGTCCGAACAGGGGATACAATGAGCAGTTCTTC.

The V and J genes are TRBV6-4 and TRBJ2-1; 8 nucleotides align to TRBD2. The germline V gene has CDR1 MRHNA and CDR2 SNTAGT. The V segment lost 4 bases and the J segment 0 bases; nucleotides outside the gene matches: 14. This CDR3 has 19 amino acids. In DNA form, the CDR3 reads TGTGCCAGCAGTGCCTTTGCGGGAGGCAGAGGTAGCTCCTACAATGAGCAGTTCTTC. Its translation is CASSAFAGGRGSSYNEQFF.

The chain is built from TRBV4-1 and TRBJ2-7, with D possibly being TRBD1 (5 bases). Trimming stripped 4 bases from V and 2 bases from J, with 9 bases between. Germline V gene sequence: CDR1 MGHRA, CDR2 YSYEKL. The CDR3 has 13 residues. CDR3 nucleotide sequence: TGCGCCAGCAGCCTCGGACACCCCTACGAGCAGTACTTC. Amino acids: CASSLGHPYEQYF.

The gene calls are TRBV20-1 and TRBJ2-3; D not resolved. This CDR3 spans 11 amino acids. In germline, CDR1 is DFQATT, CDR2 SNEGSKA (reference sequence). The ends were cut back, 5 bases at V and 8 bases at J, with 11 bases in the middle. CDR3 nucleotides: TGCAGTGCTCGCGGATCACTTACGCAGTATTTT. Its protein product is CSARGSLTQYF.

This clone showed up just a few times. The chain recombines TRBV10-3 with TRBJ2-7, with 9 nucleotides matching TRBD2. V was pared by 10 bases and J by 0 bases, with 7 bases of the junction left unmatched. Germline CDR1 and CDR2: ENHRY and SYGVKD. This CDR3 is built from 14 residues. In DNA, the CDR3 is TGTGCCACCCAGACTAGCGGAGCCTCCTACGAGCAGTACTTC. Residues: CATQTSGASYEQYF.

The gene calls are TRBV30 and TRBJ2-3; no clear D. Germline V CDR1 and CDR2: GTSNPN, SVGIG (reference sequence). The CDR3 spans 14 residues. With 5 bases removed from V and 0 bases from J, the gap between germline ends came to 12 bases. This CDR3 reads CAWVRSPSTDTQYF. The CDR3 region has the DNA TGTGCCTGGGTCCGGAGCCCTAGCACAGATACGCAGTATTTT.

CDR3 loop: CASSSRGQGGQETQYF. CDR3 coding DNA: TGTGCCAGCAGCTCAAGGGGACAGGGGGGCCAAGAGACCCAGTACTTC. The V gene is TRBV7-9, the J gene TRBJ2-5; 11 bases fit TRBD1. This CDR3 region has 16 residues. V gave up 4 bases and J gave up 1 base; unmatched junction bases: 5. Per germline, CDR1 SEHNR and CDR2 FQNEAQ (reference sequence).

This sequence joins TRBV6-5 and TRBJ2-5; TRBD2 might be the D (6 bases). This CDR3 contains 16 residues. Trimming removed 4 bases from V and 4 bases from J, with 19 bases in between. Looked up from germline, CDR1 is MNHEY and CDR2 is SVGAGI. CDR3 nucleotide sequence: TGTGCCAGCAGTTCCCCGGCGGAGGGATCTCGAGAGACCCAGTACTTC. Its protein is CASSSPAEGSRETQYF.

The CDR3 here is CASSLNRGRFADTQYF. In DNA form, the CDR3 reads TGTGCCAGCAGCTTGAACAGGGGGCGCTTCGCAGATACGCAGTATTTT. The chain has TRBV5-4 and TRBJ2-3, with 9 bases identical to TRBD1. CDR3 size: 16 residues. Germline V lookup: CDR1 SGHNT, CDR2 YYREEE (reference sequence). The V gene end was trimmed by 1 base and the J gene end by 4 bases; junction bases not matched to a gene: 7.